The TCR beta chain under discussion was sequenced for a study of blood T cell repertoires in COVID-19. About the research overall: Nucleic acid was either cDNA or gDNA, and it came from T cells, B-cell-depleted T cells, or PBMCs.

Original handling: For nucleated cells, counts were estimated from reference gene primer amplification. Assay: immunoSEQ multiplex PCR; the TCRdb copy retains only in-frame clones and omits some. The D gene and trimming were derived from the DNA, and the V and J assignments and clone size from that table. The table includes 60,000 to 75,000 clones, approximately 86% detected once. The CDR3 sequence is 16 residues long. The trim removed 8 bases at V and 4 bases at J, leaving 14 bases unmatched. Looked up from germline, CDR1 is LNHDA and CDR2 is SQIVND (reference sequence). The TCR was taken from a woman between 55 and 75 years old with acute or convalescent COVID-19. The chain is built from TRBV19 and TRBJ2-3; TRBD2 aligns across 8 bases. Sample: peripheral blood. DNA for the CDR3: TGTGCCAGTTCGGAATGGACTAGCTGGGGGTCAGATACGCAGTATTTT. This codes for CASSEWTSWGSDTQYF. The complete variable domain, with remaining parts taken from reference TRBV19 and TRBJ2-3, reads DGGITQSPKYLFRKEGQNVTLSCEQNLNHDAMYWYRQDPGQGLRLIYYSQIVNDFQKGDIAEGYSVSREKKESFPLTVTSAQKNPTAFYLCASSEWTSWGSDTQYFGPGTRLTVL.